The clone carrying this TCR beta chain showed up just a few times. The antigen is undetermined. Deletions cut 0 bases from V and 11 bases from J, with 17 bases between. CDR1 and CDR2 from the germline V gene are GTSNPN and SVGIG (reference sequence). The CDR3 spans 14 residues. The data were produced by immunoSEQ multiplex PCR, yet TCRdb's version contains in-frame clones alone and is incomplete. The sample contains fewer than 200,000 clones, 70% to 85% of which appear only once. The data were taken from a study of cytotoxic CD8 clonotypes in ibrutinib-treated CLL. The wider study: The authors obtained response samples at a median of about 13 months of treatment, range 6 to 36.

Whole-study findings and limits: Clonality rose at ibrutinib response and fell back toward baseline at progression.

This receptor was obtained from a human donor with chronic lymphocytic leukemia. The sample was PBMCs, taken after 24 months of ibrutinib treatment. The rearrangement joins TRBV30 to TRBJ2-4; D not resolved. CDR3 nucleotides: TGTGCCTGGAGTGTAGAAAGAGCACCCCCATTTCAGTACTTC. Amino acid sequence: CAWSVERAPPFQYF.